This is a list of T cell receptor beta chains from one sample in a study of cytomegalovirus exposure and HLA in healthy donors. Sequenced by immunoSEQ multiplex PCR; TCRdb stores in-frame clones only, minus some. The repertoire holds fewer than 200,000 clones, with over 65% as singletons. Sequencing was done on a sample of PBMCs. The origin of the receptors is a female donor in good health and CMV-seronegative. Each CDR3 is given with its conserved first and last residue. The order of the fields is clone size, J gene, D gene, V gene, CDR3 DNA, CDR3 protein. A D gene is named only where the DNA matches it firmly. Clone sizes are given selectively: once, few, many, or a class where the clone is expanded.

abundance: .
j_gene: TRBJ1-5
d_gene: .
v_gene: TRBV4-1
CDR3nt: TGCGCCAGCAGCCAAGAGAACAGTAATCAGCCCCAGCATTTT
CDR3aa: CASSQENSNQPQHF

abundance: .
j_gene: TRBJ2-3
d_gene: TRBD2
v_gene: TRBV18
CDR3nt: TGTGCCAGCTCGCAAGGACTAGCGTCGACAGATACGCAGTATTTT
CDR3aa: CASSQGLASTDTQYF

abundance: .
j_gene: TRBJ2-7
d_gene: TRBD2
v_gene: TRBV28
CDR3nt: TGTGCCAGCAGTTTGTCTGGACTAGCGGGTTACGAGCAGTACTTC
CDR3aa: CASSLSGLAGYEQYF

abundance: few
j_gene: TRBJ2-7
d_gene: .
v_gene: TRBV27
CDR3nt: TGTGCCAGCAGACCCTCTGGGCGAGCGGCCTACGAGCAGTACTTC
CDR3aa: CASRPSGRAAYEQYF

abundance: .
j_gene: TRBJ2-1
d_gene: TRBD1
v_gene: TRBV18
CDR3nt: TGTGCCAGCTCATCGAAGAGTGTACAGGGGACTGAGCAGTTCTTC
CDR3aa: CASSSKSVQGTEQFF

abundance: few
j_gene: TRBJ2-7
d_gene: TRBD1
v_gene: TRBV6-5
CDR3nt: TGTGCCAGCAGTGAGACAGGGGGAAAGGGCGAGCAGTACTTC
CDR3aa: CASSETGGKGEQYF

abundance: .
j_gene: TRBJ2-2
d_gene: TRBD2
v_gene: TRBV6-5
CDR3nt: TGTGCCAGCAGTTACGGGGCGGGAGACACCGGGGAGCTGTTTTTT
CDR3aa: CASSYGAGDTGELFF

abundance: .
j_gene: TRBJ2-5
d_gene: .
v_gene: TRBV6-1
CDR3nt: TGTGCCAGCAGATACATCTTAGGGGGAGAGACCCAGTACTTC
CDR3aa: CASRYILGGETQYF

abundance: .
j_gene: TRBJ2-1
d_gene: TRBD2
v_gene: TRBV27
CDR3nt: TGTGCCAGCAAAGCGGCTAGCGGGAGGAGAAATGAGCAGTTCTTC
CDR3aa: CASKAASGRRNEQFF

abundance: few
j_gene: TRBJ2-7
d_gene: TRBD1
v_gene: TRBV5-6
CDR3nt: TGTGCCAGCAGCAAGGGACAGGGGGCGGAGCAGTACTTC
CDR3aa: CASSKGQGAEQYF

abundance: .
j_gene: TRBJ2-7
d_gene: .
v_gene: TRBV11-2
CDR3nt: TGTGCCACCTCGAAGACCACCTGGACAGCCAGAATCTACGAGCAGTACTTC
CDR3aa: CATSKTTWTARIYEQYF

abundance: .
j_gene: TRBJ2-3
d_gene: .
v_gene: TRBV27
CDR3nt: TGTGCCAGCAGTTTATATTCGGTCCGGGGGACAGATACGCAGTATTTT
CDR3aa: CASSLYSVRGTDTQYF

abundance: .
j_gene: TRBJ2-4
d_gene: .
v_gene: TRBV4-1
CDR3nt: TGCGCCAGCAGCAACTACGACCGGGTCAGGGGTCAGTACTTC
CDR3aa: CASSNYDRVRGQYF

abundance: few
j_gene: TRBJ2-3
d_gene: .
v_gene: TRBV6-1
CDR3nt: TGTGCCAGCACGGCCGGCCCGATAGCCCACCGGCAGTATTTT
CDR3aa: CASTAGPIAHRQYF

abundance: .
j_gene: TRBJ1-5
d_gene: TRBD1
v_gene: TRBV5-8
CDR3nt: TGTGCCAGCAGCTTGATCGGGACAGCCAATCAGCCCCAGCATTTT
CDR3aa: CASSLIGTANQPQHF

abundance: .
j_gene: TRBJ1-5
d_gene: TRBD1
v_gene: TRBV30
CDR3nt: TGTGCCTGGAGCGGGACAGGGGGCGGACTAAGGGGTCAGCCCCAGCATTTT
CDR3aa: CAWSGTGGGLRGQPQHF

abundance: .
j_gene: TRBJ1-1
d_gene: .
v_gene: TRBV6-5
CDR3nt: TGTGCCAGTTTGGTTCGGGGGGGCAACACTGAAGCTTTCTTT
CDR3aa: CASLVRGGNTEAFF

abundance: .
j_gene: TRBJ2-3
d_gene: TRBD2
v_gene: TRBV7-3
CDR3nt: TGTGCCAGCAGTTCTCTAGCGGGGGCCACAGATACGCAGTATTTT
CDR3aa: CASSSLAGATDTQYF

abundance: .
j_gene: TRBJ2-2
d_gene: .
v_gene: TRBV7-3
CDR3nt: TGTGCCAGCAGCCTGTCAGGGAGGACCGGGGAGCTGTTTTTT
CDR3aa: CASSLSGRTGELFF

abundance: .
j_gene: TRBJ2-7
d_gene: TRBD2
v_gene: TRBV6-5
CDR3nt: TGTGCCAGCAGTTCGACTAGCGACTACGAGCAGTACTTC
CDR3aa: CASSSTSDYEQYF

abundance: few
j_gene: TRBJ2-5
d_gene: .
v_gene: TRBV9
CDR3nt: TGTGCCAGCAGCGTAGGTACGGGAAAAGAGACCCAGTACTTC
CDR3aa: CASSVGTGKETQYF

abundance: .
j_gene: TRBJ2-1
d_gene: .
v_gene: TRBV5-6
CDR3nt: TGTGCCAGCCTCGAGGGGGGGCGCCTCTACAATGAGCAGTTCTTC
CDR3aa: CASLEGGRLYNEQFF

abundance: .
j_gene: TRBJ2-1
d_gene: .
v_gene: TRBV4-1
CDR3nt: TGCGCCAGCAGCTTGAACAGGCAAGGTAACAATGAGCAGTTCTTC
CDR3aa: CASSLNRQGNNEQFF

abundance: .
j_gene: TRBJ1-2
d_gene: TRBD1
v_gene: TRBV6-1
CDR3nt: TGTGCCAGCAGGGGACAGTCGAGGTGGGGCTACACCTTC
CDR3aa: CASRGQSRWGYTF

abundance: few
j_gene: TRBJ1-2
d_gene: TRBD1
v_gene: TRBV27
CDR3nt: TGTGCCAGCAGTCCACGACGGGGACAGGGGACGATTGGCTACACCTTC
CDR3aa: CASSPRRGQGTIGYTF

abundance: .
j_gene: TRBJ1-6
d_gene: TRBD1
v_gene: TRBV11-2
CDR3nt: TGTGCCAGCAGCCGAGAAACAGGGGAGAGGAATTCACCCCTCCACTTT
CDR3aa: CASSRETGERNSPLHF

abundance: few
j_gene: TRBJ1-5
d_gene: TRBD1
v_gene: TRBV19
CDR3nt: TGTGCCAGTAGTAACCCCGGGACAGGGAATCAGCCCCAGCATTTT
CDR3aa: CASSNPGTGNQPQHF

abundance: .
j_gene: TRBJ2-5
d_gene: .
v_gene: TRBV9
CDR3nt: TGTGCCAGCAGCGTAGGAGGGTCAGAGACCCAGTACTTC
CDR3aa: CASSVGGSETQYF

abundance: .
j_gene: TRBJ1-2
d_gene: .
v_gene: TRBV29-1
CDR3nt: TGCAGCGTTCAGACACGGTTTGTTGGCTACACCTTC
CDR3aa: CSVQTRFVGYTF

abundance: few
j_gene: TRBJ1-1
d_gene: .
v_gene: TRBV4-2
CDR3nt: TGTGCCAGCAGCCAAGTTCCGGGGGGGAGGAACACTGAAGCTTTCTTT
CDR3aa: CASSQVPGGRNTEAFF

abundance: .
j_gene: TRBJ2-7
d_gene: .
v_gene: TRBV5-1
CDR3nt: TGCGCCAGCAGCCCTAGCGGACAGCCCTACGAGCAGTACTTC
CDR3aa: CASSPSGQPYEQYF

abundance: few
j_gene: TRBJ1-2
d_gene: .
v_gene: TRBV6-1
CDR3nt: TGTGCCACCTATTCCAACGAAGGGCGGGGTCCGGGCTACACCTTC
CDR3aa: CATYSNEGRGPGYTF

abundance: .
j_gene: TRBJ1-3
d_gene: .
v_gene: TRBV5-1
CDR3nt: TGCGCCAGCGCCGGGAGTGGAAACACCATATATTTT
CDR3aa: CASAGSGNTIYF

abundance: few
j_gene: TRBJ1-1
d_gene: TRBD1
v_gene: TRBV5-6
CDR3nt: TGTGCCAGCAGCCTACTGAACAGGGGGAACACTGAAGCTTTCTTT
CDR3aa: CASSLLNRGNTEAFF

abundance: .
j_gene: TRBJ2-5
d_gene: TRBD2
v_gene: TRBV5-1
CDR3nt: TGCGCCAGCAGGCCCGGACTAGCTGGGGAGACCCAGTACTTC
CDR3aa: CASRPGLAGETQYF